The source of this T cell receptor beta chain is a study of blood T cell repertoires in COVID-19 (TCRdb year 2020). Regarding the study in general: Collaborator samples came from the United States, Italy and Spain and covered acute and convalescent phases of COVID-19. The prospective study material was composed of cDNA or gDNA derived from T cells, B-cell-depleted T cells, or PBMCs. The samples were drawn from the first 160 participants of the ongoing ImmuneRACE study and from 950 to 1,500 subjects provided by 6 global collaborators. Deeply sampled blood TCRbeta repertoires from subjects exposed to, actively infected with, or recovered from COVID-19 were included in the dataset. The repertoires were made available in a free public database intended to serve as a resource for research on the immune response to SARS-CoV-2. HLA class I and class II types, where available, came from metadata supplied by the sample provider rather than from assay-based typing. The sample metadata nearly always contained a de-identified subject ID, COVID-19 status, age in years and sex. The paper's findings and limits, for the study overall: The quantity of clinical and demographic metadata differed by source and by participant and was supplied without curation.

TCRbeta CDR3 regions were amplified from genomic DNA using the immunoSEQ Assay, a bias-controlled multiplex PCR. Per the source publication's procedure: Nucleated cell counts per sample were estimated from amplification of reference gene primers within the assay. Sequence reads were collapsed and filtered to measure the absolute abundance of every unique TCRbeta CDR3 rearrangement. Productive Simpson clonality was computed per sample as the square root of Simpson's diversity index over productive rearrangements. Drawn from immuneACCESS, this table holds only the in-frame rearrangements with V and J called that TCRdb kept. Clones are partly lost; checked studies trace under half to an unresolved V gene and leave the rest unexplained. V and J calls and clone size are those listed in that table; D and trimming were worked out from the DNA. Across this sample there are approximately 280,000 clones, with around 84% seen only once. The top ten constitute roughly 1.5% of the sample.

CDR1 MGHRA and CDR2 YSYEKL are derived from the germline V gene. The CDR3 has 16 amino acids, counting the end cysteine and phenylalanine. The only DNA kept is the CDR3, 48 bases in frame from the first base. V is trimmed back by 4 bases and J by 2 bases, and the junction contains 10 bases that no gene match accounts for. Regarding this clone: Its antigen target is currently unknown. It has no much larger one-base neighbor in the sample; base qualities were not kept.

One collaborating source in Seattle enrolled patients during active infection and followed them longitudinally through the course of disease. Each collaborating institution followed its own protocols to collect whole blood in K2EDTA tubes. For TCRbeta analysis, collaborators shipped samples as frozen whole blood, isolated PBMCs, or DNA extracted from either of those sample types. The chain is made from TRBV4-1 and TRBJ2-7; 8 middle bases align to TRBD2. This sequence originates from a human donor with COVID-19, enrolled during active disease. The donor label of this sample is uncertain. Sequencing was performed on peripheral blood. The CDR3: CASSLLSGSSPYEQYF. The DNA is as follows: TGCGCCAGCAGCCTACTCAGCGGGAGTAGCCCCTACGAGCAGTACTTC.